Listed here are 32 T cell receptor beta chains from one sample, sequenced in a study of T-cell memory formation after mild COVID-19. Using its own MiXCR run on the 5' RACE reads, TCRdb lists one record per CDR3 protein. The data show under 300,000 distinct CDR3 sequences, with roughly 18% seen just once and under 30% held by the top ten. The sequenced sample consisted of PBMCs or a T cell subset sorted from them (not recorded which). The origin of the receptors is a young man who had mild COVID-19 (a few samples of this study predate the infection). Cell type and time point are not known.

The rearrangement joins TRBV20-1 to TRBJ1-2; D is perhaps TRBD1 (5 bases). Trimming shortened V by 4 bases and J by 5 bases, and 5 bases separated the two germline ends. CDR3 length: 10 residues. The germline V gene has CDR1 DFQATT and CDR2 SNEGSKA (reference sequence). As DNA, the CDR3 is TGCAGTGCTACAGGGTATGGCTACACCTTC. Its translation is CSATGYGYTF.

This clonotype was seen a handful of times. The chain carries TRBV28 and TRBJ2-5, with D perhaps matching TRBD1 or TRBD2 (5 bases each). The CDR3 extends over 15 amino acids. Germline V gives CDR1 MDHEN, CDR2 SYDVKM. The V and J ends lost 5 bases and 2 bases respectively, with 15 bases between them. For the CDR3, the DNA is TGTGCCAGCAGTCCGGGGATGGGGCTACAAGAGACCCAGTACTTC. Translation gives CASSPGMGLQETQYF. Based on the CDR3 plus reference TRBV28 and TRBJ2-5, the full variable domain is DVKVTQSSRYLVKRTGEKVFLECVQDMDHENMFWYRQDPGLGLRLIYFSYDVKMKEKGDIPEGYSVSREKKERFSLILESASTNQTSMYLCASSPGMGLQETQYFGPGTRLLVL.

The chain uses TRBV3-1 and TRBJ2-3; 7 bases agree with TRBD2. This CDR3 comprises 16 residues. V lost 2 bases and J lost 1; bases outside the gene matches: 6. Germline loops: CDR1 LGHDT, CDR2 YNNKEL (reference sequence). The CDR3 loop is CASSQLERDRTDTQYF. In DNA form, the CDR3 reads TGTGCCAGCAGCCAACTAGAGCGGGACCGCACAGATACGCAGTATTTT.

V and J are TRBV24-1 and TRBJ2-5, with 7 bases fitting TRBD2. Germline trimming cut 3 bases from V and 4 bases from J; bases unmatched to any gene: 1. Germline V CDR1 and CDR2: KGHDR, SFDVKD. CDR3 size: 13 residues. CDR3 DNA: TGTGCCACCAGTGATGGGGGGGGAGAGACCCAGTACTTC. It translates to CATSDGGGETQYF.

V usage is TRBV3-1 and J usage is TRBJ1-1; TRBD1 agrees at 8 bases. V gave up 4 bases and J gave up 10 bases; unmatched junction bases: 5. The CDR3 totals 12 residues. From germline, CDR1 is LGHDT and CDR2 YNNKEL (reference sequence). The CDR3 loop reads CASSPDRGGAFF. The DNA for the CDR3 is TGTGCCAGCAGCCCCGACAGGGGAGGAGCTTTCTTT. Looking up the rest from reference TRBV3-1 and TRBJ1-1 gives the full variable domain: DTAVSQTPKYLVTQMGNDKSIKCEQNLGHDTMYWYKQDSKKFLKIMFSYNNKELIINETVPNRFSPKSPDKAHLNLHINSLELGDSAVYFCASSPDRGGAFFGQGTRLTVV.

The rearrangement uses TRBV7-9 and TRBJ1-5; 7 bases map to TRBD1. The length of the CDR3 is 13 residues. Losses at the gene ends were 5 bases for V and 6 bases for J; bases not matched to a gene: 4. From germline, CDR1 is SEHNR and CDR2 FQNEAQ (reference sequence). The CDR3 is CASSQGVGQPQHF. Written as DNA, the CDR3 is TGTGCCAGCAGCCAGGGGGTGGGTCAGCCCCAGCATTTT.

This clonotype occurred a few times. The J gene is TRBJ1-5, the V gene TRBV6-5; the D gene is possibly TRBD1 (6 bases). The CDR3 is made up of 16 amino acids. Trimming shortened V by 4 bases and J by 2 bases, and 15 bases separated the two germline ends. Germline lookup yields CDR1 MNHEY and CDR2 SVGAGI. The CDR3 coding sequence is TGTGCCAGCAGTTCAACAGGGTCGGCTGGCAATCAGCCCCAGCATTTT. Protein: CASSSTGSAGNQPQHF.

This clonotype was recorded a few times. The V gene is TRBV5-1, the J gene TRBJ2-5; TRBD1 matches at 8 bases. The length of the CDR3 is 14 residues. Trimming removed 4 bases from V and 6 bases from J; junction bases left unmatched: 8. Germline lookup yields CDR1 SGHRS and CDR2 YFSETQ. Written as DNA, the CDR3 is TGCGCCAGCAGCCCTACCGGACAGGGCCAGACCCAGTACTTC. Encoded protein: CASSPTGQGQTQYF.

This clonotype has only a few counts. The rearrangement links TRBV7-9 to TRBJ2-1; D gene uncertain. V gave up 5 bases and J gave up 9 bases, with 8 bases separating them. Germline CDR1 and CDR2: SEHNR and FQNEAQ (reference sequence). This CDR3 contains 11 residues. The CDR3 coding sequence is TGTGCCAGCAGCCCTGTTTCTGAGCAGTTCTTC. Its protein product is CASSPVSEQFF.

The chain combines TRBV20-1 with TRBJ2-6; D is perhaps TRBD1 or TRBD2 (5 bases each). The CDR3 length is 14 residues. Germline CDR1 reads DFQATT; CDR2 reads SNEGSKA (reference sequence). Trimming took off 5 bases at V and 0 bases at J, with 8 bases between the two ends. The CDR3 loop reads CSARDDSGANVLTF. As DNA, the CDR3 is TGCAGTGCTCGGGACGACTCTGGGGCCAACGTCCTGACTTTC.

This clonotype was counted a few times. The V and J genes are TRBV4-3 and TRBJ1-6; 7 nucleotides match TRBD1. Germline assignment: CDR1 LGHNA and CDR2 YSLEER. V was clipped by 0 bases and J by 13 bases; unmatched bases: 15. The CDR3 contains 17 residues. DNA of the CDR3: TGCGCCAGCAGCCAAGATCCCCTTACAGGGGCCTCTTTCCCCCTCCACTTT. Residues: CASSQDPLTGASFPLHF.

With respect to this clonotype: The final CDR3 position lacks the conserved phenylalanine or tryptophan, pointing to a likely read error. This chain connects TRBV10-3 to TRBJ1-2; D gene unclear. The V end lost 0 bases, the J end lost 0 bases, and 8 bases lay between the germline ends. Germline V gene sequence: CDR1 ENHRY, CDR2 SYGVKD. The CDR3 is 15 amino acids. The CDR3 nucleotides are TGTGCCATCAGTGAGTCGATGGAGGCTAACTATGGCTACACCTTA. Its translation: CAISESMEANYGYTL.

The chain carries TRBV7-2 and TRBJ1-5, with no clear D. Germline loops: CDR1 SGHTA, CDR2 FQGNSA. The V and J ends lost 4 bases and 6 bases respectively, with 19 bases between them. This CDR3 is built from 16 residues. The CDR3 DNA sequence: TGTGCCAGCAGCTCCGCCCGGGGTCGTAGTAGTCAGCCCCAGCATTTT. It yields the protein CASSSARGRSSQPQHF. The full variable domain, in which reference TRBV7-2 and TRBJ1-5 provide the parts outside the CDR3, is GAGVSQSPSNKVTEKGKDVELRCDPISGHTALYWYRQSLGQGLEFLIYFQGNSAPDKSGLPSDRFSAERTGGSVSTLTIQRTQQEDSAVYLCASSSARGRSSQPQHFGDGTRLSIL.

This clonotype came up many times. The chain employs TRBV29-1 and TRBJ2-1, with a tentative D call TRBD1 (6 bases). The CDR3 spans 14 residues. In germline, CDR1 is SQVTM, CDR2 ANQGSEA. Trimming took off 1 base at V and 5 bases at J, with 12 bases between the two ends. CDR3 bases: TGCAGCGTTGAAGCTGGACAGAACAACAATGAGCAGTTCTTC. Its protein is CSVEAGQNNNEQFF.

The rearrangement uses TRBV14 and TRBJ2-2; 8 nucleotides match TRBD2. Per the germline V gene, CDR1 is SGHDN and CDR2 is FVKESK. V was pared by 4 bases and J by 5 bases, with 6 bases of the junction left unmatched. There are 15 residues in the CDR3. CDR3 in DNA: TGTGCCAGCAGCCCAGGACTAGCAAGTACCGGGGAGCTGTTTTTT. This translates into CASSPGLASTGELFF.

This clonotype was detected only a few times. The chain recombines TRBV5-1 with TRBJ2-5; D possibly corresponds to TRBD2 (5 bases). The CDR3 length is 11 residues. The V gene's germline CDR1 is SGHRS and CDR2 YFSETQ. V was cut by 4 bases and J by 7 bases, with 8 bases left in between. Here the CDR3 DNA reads TGCGCCAGCAGCGTAGAGGGGACCCAGTACTTC. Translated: CASSVEGTQYF.

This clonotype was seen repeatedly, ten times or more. The CDR3 DNA reads TGCAGTGCTTCCAACGCAGCGGGGTCTCGGGACATTCAGTACTTC. The encoded protein is CSASNAAGSRDIQYF. The chain is built from TRBV20-1 and TRBJ2-4, with 7 bases matching TRBD2. Germline V gene sequence: CDR1 DFQATT, CDR2 SNEGSKA (reference sequence). J was trimmed by 8 bases and V by 5 bases; bases with no gene match: 15. This CDR3 spans 15 amino acids.

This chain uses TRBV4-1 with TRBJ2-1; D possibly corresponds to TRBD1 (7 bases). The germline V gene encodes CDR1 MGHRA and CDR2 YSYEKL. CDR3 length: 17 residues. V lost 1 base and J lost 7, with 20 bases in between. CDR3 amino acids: CASSQVGSAPGGNEQFF. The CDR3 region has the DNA TGCGCCAGCAGCCAAGTTGGTAGCGCCCCAGGGGGGAATGAGCAGTTCTTC.

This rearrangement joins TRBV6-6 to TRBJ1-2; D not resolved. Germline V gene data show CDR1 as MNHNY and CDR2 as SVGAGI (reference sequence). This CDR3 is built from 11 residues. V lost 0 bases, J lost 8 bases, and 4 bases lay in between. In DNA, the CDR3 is TGTGCCAGCAGTTACTCCTGGGGCTACACCTTC. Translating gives CASSYSWGYTF.

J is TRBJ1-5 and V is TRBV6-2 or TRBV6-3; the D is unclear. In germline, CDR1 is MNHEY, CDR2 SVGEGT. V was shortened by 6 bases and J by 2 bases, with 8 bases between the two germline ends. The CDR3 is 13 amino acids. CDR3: CASSRRGNQPQHF. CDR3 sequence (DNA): TGTGCCAGCAGCCGACGTGGCAATCAGCCCCAGCATTTT.

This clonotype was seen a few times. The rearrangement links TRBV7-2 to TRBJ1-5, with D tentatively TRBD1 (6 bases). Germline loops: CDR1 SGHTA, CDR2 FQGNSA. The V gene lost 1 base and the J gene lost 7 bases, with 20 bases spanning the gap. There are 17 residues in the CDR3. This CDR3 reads CASSLVTLAGTHQPQHF. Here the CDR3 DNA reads TGTGCCAGCAGCTTAGTAACTTTGGCGGGGACACACCAGCCCCAGCATTTT.

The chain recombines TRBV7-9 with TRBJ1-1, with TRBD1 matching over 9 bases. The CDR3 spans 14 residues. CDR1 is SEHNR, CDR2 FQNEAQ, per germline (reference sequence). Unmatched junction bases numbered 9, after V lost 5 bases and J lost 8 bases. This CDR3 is CASSPGQGMAEAFF. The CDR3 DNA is TGTGCCAGCAGCCCAGGACAGGGGATGGCCGAAGCTTTCTTT.

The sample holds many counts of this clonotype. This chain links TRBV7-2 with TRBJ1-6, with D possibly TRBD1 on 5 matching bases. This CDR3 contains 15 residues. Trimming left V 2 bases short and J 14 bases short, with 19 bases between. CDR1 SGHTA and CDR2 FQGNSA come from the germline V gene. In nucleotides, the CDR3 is TGTGCCAGCAGCTTAACCCCCGAGGCCGGAGGGGCCCTCCACTTT. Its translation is CASSLTPEAGGALHF.

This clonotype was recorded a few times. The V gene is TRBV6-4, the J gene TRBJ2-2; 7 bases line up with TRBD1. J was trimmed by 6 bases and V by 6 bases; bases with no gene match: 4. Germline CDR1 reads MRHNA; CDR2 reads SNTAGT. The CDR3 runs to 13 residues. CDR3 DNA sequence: TGTGCCAGCAGGCCTACAGGGGCCGGGGAGCTGTTTTTT. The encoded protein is CASRPTGAGELFF.

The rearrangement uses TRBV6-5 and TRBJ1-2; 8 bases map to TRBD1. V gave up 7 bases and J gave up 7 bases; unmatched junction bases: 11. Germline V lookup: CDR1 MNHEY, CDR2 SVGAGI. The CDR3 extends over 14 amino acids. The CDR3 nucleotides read TGTGCCAGCACCCAATCCCTCACAGGGGGTGGCTACACCTTC. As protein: CASTQSLTGGGYTF.

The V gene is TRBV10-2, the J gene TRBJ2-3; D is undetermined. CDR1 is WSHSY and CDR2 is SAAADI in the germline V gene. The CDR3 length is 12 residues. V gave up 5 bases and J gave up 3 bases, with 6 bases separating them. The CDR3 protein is CASSFMTDTQYF. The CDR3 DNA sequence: TGCGCCAGCAGTTTCATGACAGATACGCAGTATTTT.

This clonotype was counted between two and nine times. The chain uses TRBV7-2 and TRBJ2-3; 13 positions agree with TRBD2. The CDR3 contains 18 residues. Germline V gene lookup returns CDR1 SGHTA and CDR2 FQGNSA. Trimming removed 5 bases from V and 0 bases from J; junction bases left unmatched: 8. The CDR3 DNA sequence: TGTGCCAGCAGCCGCCGGACTAGCGGGGGCGCGAGCACAGATACGCAGTATTTT. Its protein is CASSRRTSGGASTDTQYF.

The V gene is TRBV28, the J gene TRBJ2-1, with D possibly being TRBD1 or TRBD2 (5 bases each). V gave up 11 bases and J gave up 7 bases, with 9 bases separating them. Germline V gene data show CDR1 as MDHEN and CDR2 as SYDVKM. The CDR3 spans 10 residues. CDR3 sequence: CAWGKNEQFF. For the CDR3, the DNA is TGTGCCTGGGGGAAGAATGAGCAGTTCTTC.

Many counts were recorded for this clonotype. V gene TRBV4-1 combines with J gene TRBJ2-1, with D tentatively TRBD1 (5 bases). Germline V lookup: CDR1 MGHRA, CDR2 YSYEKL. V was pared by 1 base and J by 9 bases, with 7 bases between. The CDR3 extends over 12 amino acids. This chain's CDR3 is CASSQGGGEQFF. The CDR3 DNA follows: TGCGCCAGCAGCCAAGGGGGCGGTGAGCAGTTCTTC.

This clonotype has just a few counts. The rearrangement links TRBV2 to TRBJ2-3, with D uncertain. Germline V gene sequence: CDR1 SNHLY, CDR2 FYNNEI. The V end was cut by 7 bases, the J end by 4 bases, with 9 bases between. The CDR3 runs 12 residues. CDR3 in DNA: TGTGCCAGCAAGGGTGAACCAGATACGCAGTATTTT. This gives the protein CASKGEPDTQYF.

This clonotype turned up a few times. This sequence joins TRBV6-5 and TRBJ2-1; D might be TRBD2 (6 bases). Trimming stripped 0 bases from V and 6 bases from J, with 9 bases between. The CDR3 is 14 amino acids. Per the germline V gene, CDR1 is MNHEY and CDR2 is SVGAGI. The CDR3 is CASSYSRGSNEQFF. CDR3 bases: TGTGCCAGCAGTTACTCGCGGGGTAGCAATGAGCAGTTCTTC.

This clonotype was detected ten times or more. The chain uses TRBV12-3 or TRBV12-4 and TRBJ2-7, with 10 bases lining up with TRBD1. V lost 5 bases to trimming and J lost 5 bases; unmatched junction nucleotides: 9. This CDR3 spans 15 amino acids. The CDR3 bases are TGTGCCAGCAGTACTCCGGGACAGGGGAGAGACGAGCAGTACTTC. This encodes CASSTPGQGRDEQYF.